Listed below are T cell receptor beta chains from one sample, sequenced in a study of response to subunit inactivated influenza vaccine. TCRdb analysed the RT-PCR reads with MiXCR anew, one entry per CDR3 protein. The sample lists 650,000 to 700,000 distinct CDR3 sequences, around a sixth seen once, with 9.5% to 13% in the top ten. The sample consisted of PBMCs from blood, taken about 11 days after vaccination. The receptors were sampled from a man in his forties or fifties who received an inactivated influenza vaccine. Each CDR3 is given with its conserved first and last residue. The order of the fields is J gene, clone size, V gene, D gene, CDR3 protein, CDR3 DNA. D genes are given only for firm matches. Not every row has a clone size; where given, it reads once, few, many or a size class.

>TRBJ1-1|few|TRBV5-6|TRBD1
CASSYGDRGNTEAFF
TGTGCCAGCAGCTACGGGGACAGGGGGAACACTGAAGCTTTCTTT
>TRBJ1-5|few|TRBV12-3/TRBV12-4|TRBD1
CASSLMGQGAQPQHF
TGTGCCAGCAGTTTAATGGGACAGGGGGCTCAGCCCCAGCATTTT
>TRBJ2-7|few|TRBV6-5|-
CASSYAAQNSYEQYF
TGTGCCAGCAGTTACGCGGCACAGAACTCCTACGAGCAGTACTTC
>TRBJ2-3|-|TRBV18|-
CASSPPVSTDTQYF
TGTGCCAGCTCACCACCAGTGAGCACAGATACGCAGTATTTT
>TRBJ2-6|few|TRBV10-3|-
CAISEPAGQLISGANVLTF
TGTGCCATCAGTGAACCGGCGGGACAACTGATCTCTGGGGCCAACGTCCTGACTTTC
>TRBJ2-7|-|TRBV11-2|TRBD2
CASSSLLAGVAEQYF
TGTGCCAGCAGCTCCCTACTAGCGGGAGTCGCCGAGCAGTACTTC
>TRBJ2-2|few|TRBV7-8|-
CASSRNTNTGELFF
TGTGCCAGCAGCCGAAACACGAACACCGGGGAGCTGTTTTTT
>TRBJ2-3|-|TRBV7-2|TRBD2
CASSLGLLAGADTQYF
TGTGCCAGCAGCTTAGGACTACTAGCGGGAGCAGATACGCAGTATTTT
>TRBJ2-1|-|TRBV20-1|TRBD2
CSARGAGDVYNEQFF
TGCAGTGCTAGAGGGGCGGGGGACGTCTACAATGAGCAGTTCTTC
>TRBJ1-2|-|TRBV10-3|-
CASGARRFVGNYGYTF
TGTGCCTCCGGGGCCAGGCGGTTTGTCGGCAACTATGGCTACACCTTC
>TRBJ2-2|-|TRBV12-3/TRBV12-4|-
CASTPGGSGGKGTGELFF
TGTGCCAGCACTCCTGGGGGTTCGGGCGGGAAGGGCACCGGGGAGCTGTTTTTT
>TRBJ2-1|few|TRBV10-2|TRBD2
CASSDQASGGSSYNEQFF
TGCGCCAGCAGTGATCAGGCTAGCGGGGGGAGCTCCTACAATGAGCAGTTCTTC
>TRBJ2-2|-|TRBV20-1|TRBD2
CSAKAGVITGELFF
TGCAGTGCCAAAGCGGGGGTGATCACCGGGGAGCTGTTTTTT
>TRBJ2-2|few|TRBV4-2|-
CASSQDKRELFF
TGTGCCAGCAGCCAAGATAAGCGGGAGCTGTTTTTT
>TRBJ2-1|few|TRBV29-1|-
CSVEVDYNEQFF
TGCAGCGTTGAAGTAGACTACAATGAGCAGTTCTTC
>TRBJ2-3|-|TRBV3-1|TRBD2
CASSQRPTGGSTDTQYF
TGTGCCAGCAGCCAGCGACCGACCGGGGGGAGCACAGATACGCAGTATTTT
>TRBJ1-1|few|TRBV3-1|TRBD1
CASTTGSQGGTEAFF
TGTGCCAGCACCACCGGGTCTCAGGGGGGCACTGAAGCTTTCTTT
>TRBJ1-4|-|TRBV20-1|-
CSASRLNEKLFF
TGCAGTGCTAGTAGACTTAATGAAAAACTGTTTTTT
>TRBJ1-5|few|TRBV6-5|-
CASSYGPRGQPQHF
TGTGCCAGCAGTTACGGCCCCCGGGGTCAGCCCCAGCATTTT
>TRBJ1-6|-|TRBV3-1|TRBD1
CASSTGGGLGNSPLHF
TGTGCCAGCTCCACAGGGGGCGGACTTGGGAATTCACCCCTCCACTTT
>TRBJ2-2|-|TRBV12-3/TRBV12-4|-
CASSIRRTGELFF
TGTGCCAGCAGTATTAGACGTACCGGGGAGCTGTTTTTT
>TRBJ2-3|few|TRBV3-1|TRBD2
CASSQDETSGRGQYF
TGTGCCAGCAGCCAAGATGAGACTAGCGGGAGGGGGCAGTATTTT
>TRBJ1-1|-|TRBV7-9|-
CASSSPVTDNTEAFF
TGTGCCAGCAGCTCTCCCGTGACAGATAACACTGAAGCTTTCTTT
>TRBJ2-1|few|TRBV11-1|TRBD2
CASSALTSGRGNEQFF
TGTGCCAGCAGCGCCCTGACTAGCGGGAGAGGTAATGAGCAGTTCTTC
>TRBJ2-7|-|TRBV27|TRBD2
CASSMLAGGGEQYF
TGTGCCAGCAGTATGTTAGCGGGGGGTGGGGAGCAGTACTTC
>TRBJ1-1|many|TRBV5-4|-
CASSAPGRANEAFF
TGTGCCAGCAGCGCCCCGGGACGGGCAAATGAAGCTTTCTTT